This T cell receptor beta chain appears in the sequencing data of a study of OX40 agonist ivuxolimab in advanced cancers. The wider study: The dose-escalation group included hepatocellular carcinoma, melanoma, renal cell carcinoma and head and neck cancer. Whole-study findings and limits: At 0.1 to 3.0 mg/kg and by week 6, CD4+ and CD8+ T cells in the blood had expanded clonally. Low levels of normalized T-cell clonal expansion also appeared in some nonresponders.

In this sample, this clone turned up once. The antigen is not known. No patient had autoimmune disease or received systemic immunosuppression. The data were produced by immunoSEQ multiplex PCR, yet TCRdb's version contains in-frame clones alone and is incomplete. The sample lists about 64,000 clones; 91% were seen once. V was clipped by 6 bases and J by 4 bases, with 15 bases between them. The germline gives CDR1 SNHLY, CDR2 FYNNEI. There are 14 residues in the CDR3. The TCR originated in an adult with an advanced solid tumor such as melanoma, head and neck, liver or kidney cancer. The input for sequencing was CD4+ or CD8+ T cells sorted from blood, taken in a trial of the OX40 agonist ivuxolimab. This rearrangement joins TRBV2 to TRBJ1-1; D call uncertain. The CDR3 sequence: CASRPEVERTEAFF. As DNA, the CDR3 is TGTGCCAGCAGGCCCGAGGTCGAGCGCACTGAAGCTTTCTTT.